The sample holds a few counts of the clone carrying this T cell receptor (beta chain). What it recognizes is unknown. The sample comes from a study of response to subunit inactivated influenza vaccine. Study results and limitations: The authors put forward the suggestion that each seasonal influenza vaccination may bring in only a limited number of new T cells.

The V and J ends lost 1 base and 7 bases respectively, with 11 bases between them. CDR1 is DFQATT and CDR2 is SNEGSKA in the germline V gene (reference sequence). The CDR3 runs 13 residues. Via MiXCR, TCRdb re-called the RT-PCR reads, giving one row per CDR3 protein. The repertoire holds approximately 290,000 distinct CDR3 sequences, with 22% as singletons. V and J are TRBV20-1 and TRBJ2-1; possible D gene TRBD2, 6 bases. This clonotype was obtained from a man between 50 and 69 years old who received an inactivated influenza vaccine. Source: PBMCs from blood, taken less than 22 months after vaccination. The CDR3 DNA reads as TGCAGTGCTAGAGTCGGGAGAGGTAATGAGCAGTTCTTC. Translated: CSARVGRGNEQFF.